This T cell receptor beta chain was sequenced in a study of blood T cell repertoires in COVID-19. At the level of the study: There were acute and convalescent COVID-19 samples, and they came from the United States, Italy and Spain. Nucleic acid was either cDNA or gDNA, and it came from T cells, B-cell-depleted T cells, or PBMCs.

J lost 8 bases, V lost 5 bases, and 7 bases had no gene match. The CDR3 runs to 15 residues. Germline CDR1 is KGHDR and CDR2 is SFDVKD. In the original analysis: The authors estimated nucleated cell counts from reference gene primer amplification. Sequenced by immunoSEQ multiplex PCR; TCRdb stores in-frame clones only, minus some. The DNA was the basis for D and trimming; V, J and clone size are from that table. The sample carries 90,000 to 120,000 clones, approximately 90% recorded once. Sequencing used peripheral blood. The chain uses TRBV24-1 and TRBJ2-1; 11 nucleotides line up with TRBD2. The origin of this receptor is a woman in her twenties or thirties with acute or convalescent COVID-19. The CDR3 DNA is TGTGCCACCAGTGGTAGCGGGGGGGTTATAGATGAGCAGTTCTTC. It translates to CATSGSGGVIDEQFF.